This T cell receptor (beta chain) was obtained from a study of resident and recirculating memory T cells in vitiligo. Study-wide background: Samples were epidermis from two lesional and two nonlesional sites, plus PBMCs.

TCRdb's table, derived via immunoSEQ multiplex PCR, lists solely in-frame clones and lacks some. The sample contains fewer than 80,000 clones, approximately 90% of which appear only once. CDR3 size: 11 residues. V shed 5 bases and J 8 bases; nucleotides not matched to a gene: 1. CDR1 and CDR2 (germline): MNHEY, SMNVEV (reference sequence). No patient showed confetti depigmentation, a clinical sign of active disease. Input material: blood. The receptor was isolated from a male donor with vitiligo. This chain connects TRBV27 to TRBJ2-7; 9 nucleotides agree with TRBD1. CDR3 DNA sequence: TGTGCCAGCAGTGGGACAGGGAAGCAGTACTTC. It is translated as CASSGTGKQYF.